The present T cell receptor beta chain was sequenced within a study of T cell changes during pregnancy in multiple sclerosis. Assay used: immunoSEQ multiplex PCR; TCRdb lists only in-frame clones, some missing. This table holds around 30,000 clones, about nine tenths found once. The sequence was obtained from a female donor with multiple sclerosis, enrolled in a pregnancy study. Sample: CD8+ T cells from peripheral blood mononuclear cells, taken in the second trimester of pregnancy.

This CDR3 reads CASRQDRGPYEQYF. DNA for the CDR3: TGTGCCAGCAGGCAAGACAGGGGGCCCTACGAGCAGTACTTC. The gene calls are TRBV5-4 and TRBJ2-7, with 10 bases identical to TRBD1. J gave up 2 bases and V 5 bases, and 4 bases lay outside the gene matches. Germline assignment: CDR1 SGHNT and CDR2 YYREEE (reference sequence). This CDR3 comprises 14 residues.